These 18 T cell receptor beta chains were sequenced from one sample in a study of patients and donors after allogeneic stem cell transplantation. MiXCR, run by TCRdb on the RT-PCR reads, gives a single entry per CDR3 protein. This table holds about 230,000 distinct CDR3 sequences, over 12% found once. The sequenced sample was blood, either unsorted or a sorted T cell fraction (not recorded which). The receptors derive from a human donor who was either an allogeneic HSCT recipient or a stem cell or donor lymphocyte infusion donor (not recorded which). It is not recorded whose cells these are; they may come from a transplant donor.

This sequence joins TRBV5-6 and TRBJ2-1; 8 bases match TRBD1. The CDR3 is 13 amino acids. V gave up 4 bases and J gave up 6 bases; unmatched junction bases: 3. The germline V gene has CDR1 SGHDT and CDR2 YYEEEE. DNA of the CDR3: TGTGCCAGCAGCCGACAGGGGCGCAATGAGCAGTTCTTC. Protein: CASSRQGRNEQFF.

CDR3 in amino acids: CATSELDYNEQFF. The CDR3 DNA is TGTGCCACCAGTGAACTAGACTACAATGAGCAGTTCTTC. The chain carries TRBV24-1 and TRBJ2-1; D is perhaps TRBD2 (5 bases). V lost 4 bases and J lost 3, with 6 bases in between. CDR3 size: 13 residues. Germline values: CDR1 KGHDR, CDR2 SFDVKD.

The CDR3 sequence is CATSDSGTENEKLFF. The CDR3 DNA sequence: TGTGCCACCAGTGACTCCGGGACAGAGAATGAAAAACTGTTTTTT. V and J are TRBV24-1 and TRBJ1-4; 7 bases agree with TRBD1. The germline gives CDR1 KGHDR, CDR2 SFDVKD. The CDR3 extends over 15 amino acids. Trimming removed 4 bases from V and 5 bases from J; junction bases left unmatched: 6.

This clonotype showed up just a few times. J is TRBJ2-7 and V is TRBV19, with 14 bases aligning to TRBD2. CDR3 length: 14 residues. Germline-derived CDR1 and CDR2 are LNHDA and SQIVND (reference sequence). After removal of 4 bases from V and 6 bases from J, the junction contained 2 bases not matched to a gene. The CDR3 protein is CASSRGLAGAEQYF. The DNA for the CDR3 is TGTGCCAGTAGTAGGGGACTAGCGGGAGCCGAGCAGTACTTC. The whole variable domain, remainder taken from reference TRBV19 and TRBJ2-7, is DGGITQSPKYLFRKEGQNVTLSCEQNLNHDAMYWYRQDPGQGLRLIYYSQIVNDFQKGDIAEGYSVSREKKESFPLTVTSAQKNPTAFYLCASSRGLAGAEQYFGPGTRLTVT.

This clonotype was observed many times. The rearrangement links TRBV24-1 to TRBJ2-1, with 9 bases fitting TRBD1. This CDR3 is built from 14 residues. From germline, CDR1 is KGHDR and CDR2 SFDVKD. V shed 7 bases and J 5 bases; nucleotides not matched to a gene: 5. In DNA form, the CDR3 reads TGTGCCACCAGGGGACAGGGATCGCACAATGAGCAGTTCTTC. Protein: CATRGQGSHNEQFF.

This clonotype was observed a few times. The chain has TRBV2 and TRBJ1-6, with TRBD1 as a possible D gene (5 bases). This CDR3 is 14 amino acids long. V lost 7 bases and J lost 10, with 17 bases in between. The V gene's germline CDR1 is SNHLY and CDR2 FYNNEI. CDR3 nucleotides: TGTGCCAGCACCAGGACATTCTTGGACTCACCCCTCCACTTT. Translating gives CASTRTFLDSPLHF.

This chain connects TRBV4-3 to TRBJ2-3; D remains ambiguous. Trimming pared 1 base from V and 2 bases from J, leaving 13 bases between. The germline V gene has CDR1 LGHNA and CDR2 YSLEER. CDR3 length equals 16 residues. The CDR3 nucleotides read TGCGCCAGCAGCCAAGCTTACGGACGGACCACAGATACGCAGTATTTT. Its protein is CASSQAYGRTTDTQYF.

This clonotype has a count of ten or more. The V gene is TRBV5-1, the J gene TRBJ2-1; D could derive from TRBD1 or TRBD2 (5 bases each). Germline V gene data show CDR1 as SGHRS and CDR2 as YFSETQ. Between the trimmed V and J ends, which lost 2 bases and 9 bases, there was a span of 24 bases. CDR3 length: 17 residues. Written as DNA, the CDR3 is TGCGCCAGCAGCTTACGGGACCAAGGGTTAAAAGTTGGTGAGCAGTTCTTC. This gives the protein CASSLRDQGLKVGEQFF.

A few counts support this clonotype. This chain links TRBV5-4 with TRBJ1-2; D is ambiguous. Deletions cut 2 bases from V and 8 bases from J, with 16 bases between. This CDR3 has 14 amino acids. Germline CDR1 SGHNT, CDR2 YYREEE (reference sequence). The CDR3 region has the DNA TGTGCCAGCAGCTTCCCGTCGGACCTCTCGGGCTACACCTTC. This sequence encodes CASSFPSDLSGYTF. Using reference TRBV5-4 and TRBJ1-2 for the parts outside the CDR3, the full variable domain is ETGVTQSPTHLIKTRGQQVTLRCSSQSGHNTVSWYQQALGQGPQFIFQYYREEENGRGNFPPRFSGLQFPNYSSELNVNALELDDSALYLCASSFPSDLSGYTFGSGTRLTVV.

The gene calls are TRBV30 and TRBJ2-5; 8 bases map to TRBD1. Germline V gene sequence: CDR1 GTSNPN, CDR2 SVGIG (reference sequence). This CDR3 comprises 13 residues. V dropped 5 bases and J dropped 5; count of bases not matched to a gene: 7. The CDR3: CAWGAGGRETQYF. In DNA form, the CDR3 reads TGTGCCTGGGGGGCAGGGGGCCGGGAGACCCAGTACTTC.

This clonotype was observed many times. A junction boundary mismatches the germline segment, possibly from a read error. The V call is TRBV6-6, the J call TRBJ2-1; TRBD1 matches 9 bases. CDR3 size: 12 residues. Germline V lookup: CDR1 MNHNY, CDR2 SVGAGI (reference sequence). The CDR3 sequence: CASSYSSDRGSF. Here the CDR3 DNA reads TGTGCCAGCAGTTACTCCTCGGACAGGGGATCCTTC.

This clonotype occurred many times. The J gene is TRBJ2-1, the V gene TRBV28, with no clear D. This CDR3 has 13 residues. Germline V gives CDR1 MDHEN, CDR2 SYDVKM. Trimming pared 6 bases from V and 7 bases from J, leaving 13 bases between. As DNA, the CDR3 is TGTGCCAGCAGCTTAAGACTTGGTAATGAGCAGTTCTTC. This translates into CASSLRLGNEQFF.

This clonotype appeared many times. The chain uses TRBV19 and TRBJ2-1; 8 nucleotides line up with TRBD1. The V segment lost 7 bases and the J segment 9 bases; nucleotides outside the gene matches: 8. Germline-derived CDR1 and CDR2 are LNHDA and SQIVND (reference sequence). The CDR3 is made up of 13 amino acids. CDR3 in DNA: TGTGCCAGTACTTTTGACAGGGGAGGTGAGCAGTTCTTC. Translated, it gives CASTFDRGGEQFF.

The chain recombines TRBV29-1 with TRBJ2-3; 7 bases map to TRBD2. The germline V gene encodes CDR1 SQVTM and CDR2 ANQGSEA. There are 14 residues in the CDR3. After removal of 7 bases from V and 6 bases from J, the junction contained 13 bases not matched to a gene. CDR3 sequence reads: CSGLTSTPGDTQYF. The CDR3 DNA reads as TGCAGCGGTCTGACTAGCACGCCGGGGGATACGCAGTATTTT.

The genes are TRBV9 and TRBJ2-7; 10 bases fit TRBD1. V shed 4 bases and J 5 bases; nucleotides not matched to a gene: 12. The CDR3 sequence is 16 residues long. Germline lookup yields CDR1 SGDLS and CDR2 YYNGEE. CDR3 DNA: TGTGCCAGCAGCTGGACAGGGGGAAGTGGGCTAGACGAGCAGTACTTC. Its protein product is CASSWTGGSGLDEQYF.

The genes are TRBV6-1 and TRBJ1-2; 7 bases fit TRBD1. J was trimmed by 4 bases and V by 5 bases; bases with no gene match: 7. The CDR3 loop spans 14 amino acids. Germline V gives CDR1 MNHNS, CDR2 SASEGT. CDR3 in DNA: TGTGCCAGCAGTAGACAGGGCGGCGGCTATGGCTACACCTTC. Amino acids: CASSRQGGGYGYTF.

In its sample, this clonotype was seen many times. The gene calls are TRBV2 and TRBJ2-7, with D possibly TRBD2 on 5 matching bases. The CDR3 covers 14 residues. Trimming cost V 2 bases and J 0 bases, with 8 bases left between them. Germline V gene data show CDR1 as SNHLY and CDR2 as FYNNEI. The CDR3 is CASSERETSYEQYF. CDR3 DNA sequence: TGTGCCAGCAGTGAACGGGAAACCTCCTACGAGCAGTACTTC.

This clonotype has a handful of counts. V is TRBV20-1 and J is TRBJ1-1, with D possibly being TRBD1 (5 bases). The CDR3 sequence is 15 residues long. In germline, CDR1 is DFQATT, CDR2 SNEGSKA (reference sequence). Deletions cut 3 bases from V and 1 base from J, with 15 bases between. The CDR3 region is CSASGVGAGNTEAFF. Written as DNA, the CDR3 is TGCAGTGCTAGTGGGGTAGGGGCGGGGAACACTGAAGCTTTCTTT.